These 8 T cell receptor beta chains were all obtained from the same sample, sequenced in a study of regulatory T cells in long-lasting Graves disease. Arm-PCR of CDR3 regions and iRepertoire HTBI primers were used to build TCR beta libraries. TCRdb reprocessed the multiplex PCR reads via MiXCR and lists one record per CDR3 protein. The sample lists around 340,000 distinct CDR3 sequences; about 20% were seen once. The time point: persistent/refractory GD, antithyroid drugs over 5 years with positive TRAb. PBMC RNA was the source of the TCR library. Source: peripheral blood mononuclear cells (PBMCs), taken when the disease was refractory, from a patient treated with antithyroid drugs. Every receptor here comes from a female donor with Graves disease.

This clonotype was found many times. The chain joins TRBV5-6 to TRBJ1-1; no clear D gene. V was pared by 0 bases and J by 0 bases, with 9 bases between. The CDR3 length is 15 residues. Germline CDR1 reads SGHDT; CDR2 reads YYEEEE. The CDR3 is CASSLEENLNTEAFF. Here the CDR3 DNA reads TGTGCCAGCAGCTTGGAGGAGAACCTGAACACTGAAGCTTTCTTT.

Turning to this clonotype: A much larger clone lies a single base off, so this may be a read error. CDR3 DNA sequence: TGTGCCACCAGTGTTGATGGGACAGGGGGTCAGCCCCAGCATTTT. Amino acids: CATSVDGTGGQPQHF. The V gene is TRBV24-1, the J gene TRBJ1-5; 11 positions agree with TRBD1. Germline V gene sequence: CDR1 KGHDR, CDR2 SFDVKD. Losses at the gene ends were 5 bases for V and 6 bases for J; bases not matched to a gene: 5. The CDR3 extends over 15 amino acids.

This clonotype was seen a handful of times. The chain has TRBV3-1 and TRBJ1-2; TRBD1 matches 9 bases. The V gene's germline CDR1 is LGHDT and CDR2 YNNKEL (reference sequence). CDR3 size: 15 residues. With 1 base clipped from V and 7 bases from J, the junction kept 7 bases outside the gene matches. The CDR3 protein is CASSQGAGTGFGYTF. In DNA form, the CDR3 reads TGTGCCAGCAGCCAAGGAGCCGGGACAGGGTTTGGCTACACCTTC.

The rearrangement uses TRBV6-2 or TRBV6-3 and TRBJ2-7; TRBD1 agrees at 10 bases. In germline, CDR1 is MNHEY, CDR2 SVGEGT. V gave up 1 base and J gave up 3 bases; unmatched junction bases: 3. The CDR3 totals 15 residues. CDR3 residues: CASSYWTGGGYEQYF. For the CDR3, the DNA is TGTGCCAGCAGTTACTGGACAGGGGGGGGCTACGAGCAGTACTTC.

This chain joins TRBV5-6 and TRBJ1-4; D unresolved. The length of the CDR3 is 14 residues. The germline V gene has CDR1 SGHDT and CDR2 YYEEEE. The V end was cut by 0 bases, the J end by 8 bases, with 11 bases between. The CDR3 DNA is TGTGCCAGCAGCTTGGGGCAATTAGGAGAAAAACTGTTTTTT. It codes for CASSLGQLGEKLFF. Supplemented by reference TRBV5-6 and TRBJ1-4, the full variable domain reads DAGVTQSPTHLIKTRGQQVTLRCSPKSGHDTVSWYQQALGQGPQFIFQYYEEEERQRGNFPDRFSGHQFPNYSSELNVNALLLGDSALYLCASSLGQLGEKLFFGSGTQLSVL.

This clonotype was seen just once. DNA of the CDR3: TGTGCCAGCAGCTTCGCAGGGGCCACAGATACGCAGTATTTT. Translated, it gives CASSFAGATDTQYF. The genes are TRBV7-9 and TRBJ2-3, with D possibly matching TRBD1 (6 bases). Trimming pared 3 bases from V and 2 bases from J, leaving 9 bases between. The CDR3 sequence is 14 residues long. Germline CDR1 reads SEHNR; CDR2 reads FQNEAQ (reference sequence).

This clonotype showed up many times. The chain has TRBV2 and TRBJ2-2; 7 nucleotides line up with TRBD1. Germline V lookup: CDR1 SNHLY, CDR2 FYNNEI. V trimming: 4 bases; J trimming: 0 bases; junction bases outside the gene matches: 5. There are 16 residues in the CDR3. CDR3 DNA sequence: TGTGCCAGCAGTGTTTTTGGGACAGCGAACACCGGGGAGCTGTTTTTT. Protein product: CASSVFGTANTGELFF.

This clonotype was seen a few times. The chain combines TRBV5-1 with TRBJ2-7, with 7 bases fitting TRBD2. Germline V gene lookup returns CDR1 SGHRS and CDR2 YFSETQ. This CDR3 region has 13 residues. With 0 bases clipped from V and 6 bases from J, the junction kept 3 bases outside the gene matches. The CDR3 sequence is CASSLETSLEQYF. CDR3 sequence (DNA): TGCGCCAGCAGCTTGGAGACTAGCCTCGAGCAGTACTTC. The variable domain in full, completed from reference TRBV5-1 and TRBJ2-7, reads KAGVTQTPRYLIKTRGQQVTLSCSPISGHRSVSWYQQTPGQGLQFLFEYFSETQRNKGNFPGRFSGRQFSNSRSEMNVSTLELGDSALYLCASSLETSLEQYFGPGTRLTVT.